A selection of T cell receptor beta chains follows, all from one sample in a study of blood T cell repertoires in COVID-19. The table came from immunoSEQ multiplex PCR; TCRdb's copy has only in-frame clones and leaves some out. The sample has tens of thousands of clones; around 68% are singletons. Sequencing was performed on peripheral blood. These receptors were taken from a woman in her 70s with acute or convalescent COVID-19. Both conserved end residues are part of each CDR3. The D gene is left open where the match is weak. The size field is filled for only some rows; it gives once, few, many or a size class.

v_gene: TRBV18; d_gene: -; abundance: -; j_gene: TRBJ2-7; CDR3nt: TGTGCCAGCTCTAAAGAGACAGTGAGCTCCTACGAGCAGTACTTC; CDR3aa: CASSKETVSSYEQYF
v_gene: TRBV7-2; d_gene: TRBD1; abundance: -; j_gene: TRBJ1-2; CDR3nt: TGTGCCAGCAGCTTGAACAGGGGACCCTATGGCTACACCTTC; CDR3aa: CASSLNRGPYGYTF
v_gene: TRBV6-1; d_gene: TRBD1; abundance: -; j_gene: TRBJ1-1; CDR3nt: TGTGCCAGCAGTGGGGACAGGGGAACCGGGGGCACTGAAGCTTTCTTT; CDR3aa: CASSGDRGTGGTEAFF
v_gene: TRBV30; d_gene: -; abundance: few; j_gene: TRBJ1-2; CDR3nt: TGTGCCTGGTTACCCCCGGGAACCTATGGCTACACCTTC; CDR3aa: CAWLPPGTYGYTF
v_gene: TRBV20-1; d_gene: TRBD1; abundance: -; j_gene: TRBJ1-1; CDR3nt: TGCAGTGCTAGTGCTGGACAGGGAAACACTGAAGCTTTCTTT; CDR3aa: CSASAGQGNTEAFF
v_gene: TRBV24-1; d_gene: -; abundance: few; j_gene: TRBJ2-1; CDR3nt: TGTGCCACCAGTGATCCCCTAATCGGAGAAAGTCACAATGAGCAGTTCTTC; CDR3aa: CATSDPLIGESHNEQFF
v_gene: TRBV27; d_gene: TRBD1; abundance: -; j_gene: TRBJ2-1; CDR3nt: TGTGCCAGCAGTCCCGGACAGGGGAGGTCAGATGAGCAGTTCTTC; CDR3aa: CASSPGQGRSDEQFF
v_gene: TRBV10-3; d_gene: TRBD2; abundance: few; j_gene: TRBJ2-1; CDR3nt: TGTGCCGCGCATGGAGCGGGGGGCGGTGAGCAGTTCTTC; CDR3aa: CAAHGAGGGEQFF
v_gene: TRBV18; d_gene: -; abundance: -; j_gene: TRBJ1-3; CDR3nt: TGTGCCAGCTCAACAGGGACCGGCTCTGGAAACACCATATATTTT; CDR3aa: CASSTGTGSGNTIYF
v_gene: TRBV5-1; d_gene: -; abundance: -; j_gene: TRBJ2-2; CDR3nt: TGCGCCAGCAGCTTGGCGAGGGACACCGGGGAGCTGTTTTTT; CDR3aa: CASSLARDTGELFF
v_gene: TRBV10-1; d_gene: TRBD2; abundance: -; j_gene: TRBJ2-3; CDR3nt: TGCGCCAGCCCAGCGGGGGGAACTAGCACAGATACGCAGTATTTT; CDR3aa: CASPAGGTSTDTQYF
v_gene: TRBV10-3; d_gene: TRBD1; abundance: many; j_gene: TRBJ1-1; CDR3nt: TGTGCCATCAAACAGGGGGCCCGAAAGACTGAAGCTTTCTTT; CDR3aa: CAIKQGARKTEAFF
v_gene: TRBV2; d_gene: TRBD1; abundance: -; j_gene: TRBJ1-1; CDR3nt: TGTGCCAGTGACAGGGGCCGAGGGACTGAAGCTTTCTTT; CDR3aa: CASDRGRGTEAFF
v_gene: TRBV3-1/TRBV3-2; d_gene: -; abundance: -; j_gene: TRBJ1-5; CDR3nt: TGTGCCAGCAGCCAAGACCTCGGGAGCGATCAGCCCCAGCATTTT; CDR3aa: CASSQDLGSDQPQHF
v_gene: TRBV28; d_gene: TRBD1; abundance: few; j_gene: TRBJ1-1; CDR3nt: TGTGCCAGCCGACAGGGAAAGAGGACCACTGAAGCTTTCTTT; CDR3aa: CASRQGKRTTEAFF